The 10 T cell receptor beta chains presented below share a single source sample, sequenced in a study of blood T cells in healthy people across ages. A second PCR, run for about 6 to 11 cycles, used a sample-barcoded 5' primer plus a J-beta primer mix. From the 5' RACE reads, TCRdb called clonotypes with MiXCR, one entry per CDR3 protein. The data contain 760,000 or so distinct CDR3 sequences, roughly 25% of them seen just once; the ten biggest clones take up 9.4%. These data were likewise used in another study, on T cells of mothers and their children.

The sequencing sample was made of blood. The receptor source for this set is a boy younger than 18 in good health.

About this clonotype: The CDR3 ends on some other residue instead of the conserved phenylalanine or tryptophan, so this is likely a read error. The J gene is TRBJ2-5, the V gene TRBV12-3 or TRBV12-4, with TRBD2 matching 8 bases. With 9 bases clipped from V and 5 bases from J, the junction kept 8 bases outside the gene matches. The CDR3 extends over 13 amino acids. CDR3 in amino acids: CARSAGGAETQYL. DNA for the CDR3: TGTGCCAGAAGTGCGGGGGGTGCCGAGACCCAGTACCTC.

This clonotype was seen a handful of times. The genes are TRBV14 and TRBJ2-5; 8 nucleotides line up with TRBD2. The CDR3 contains 14 residues. Per the germline V gene, CDR1 is SGHDN and CDR2 is FVKESK. With 6 bases clipped from V and 3 bases from J, the junction kept 6 bases outside the gene matches. CDR3 amino acids: CASRAGVSEETQYF. The CDR3 DNA follows: TGTGCCAGCAGAGCGGGGGTTTCCGAAGAGACCCAGTACTTC.

This clonotype has more than one count but fewer than ten. No conserved phenylalanine or tryptophan is present at the end of the CDR3, so a read error is the likely explanation. The chain uses TRBV4-1 and TRBJ2-5; D unresolved. The last part of the DNA fits TRBJ2-1 better; the J call may be wrong. CDR3 size: 13 residues. In germline, CDR1 is MGHRA, CDR2 YSYEKL. The CDR3 protein is CASSQNTVNEQFS. For the CDR3, the DNA is TGCGCCAGCAGCCAAAATACAGTCAATGAGCAGTTCTCC.

This chain joins TRBV6-2 or TRBV6-3 and TRBJ2-5; D unresolved. Gene TRBJ2-7 matches the end of the DNA better, so the J call may be wrong. Germline V gene lookup returns CDR1 MNHEY and CDR2 SVGEGT. The CDR3 contains 15 residues. The CDR3 bases are TGTGCCAGCAGTTCCGGCATGGGGAACACCTACGAGCAGTACTTC. This gives the protein CASSSGMGNTYEQYF.

Worth noting for this clonotype: One end of the junction fails to match germline, which may point to a read error. The J gene is TRBJ2-1, the V gene TRBV7-8, with 7 bases aligning to TRBD2. CDR1 and CDR2 from the germline V gene are SGHVS and FQNEAQ. The CDR3 contains 17 residues. CDR3: CVSSLAPLSGIYNEQFF. CDR3 sequence (DNA): TGTGTCAGCAGCTTAGCCCCTTTGAGCGGGATTTACAATGAGCAGTTCTTC.

The table lists this clonotype with a few counts. V gene TRBV7-2 combines with J gene TRBJ2-5; maybe TRBD1 (5 bases). This CDR3 is 16 amino acids long. Between the trimmed V and J ends, which lost 4 bases and 2 bases, there was a span of 17 bases. Germline CDR1 and CDR2: SGHTA and FQGNSA. Written as DNA, the CDR3 is TGTGCCAGCAGCTCCGGCCCCTGGGGCTCTCAAGAGACCCAGTACTTC. This gives the protein CASSSGPWGSQETQYF.

The chain carries TRBV7-9 and TRBJ1-2; the D is unclear. With 4 bases removed from V and 6 bases from J, the gap between germline ends came to 18 bases. This CDR3 contains 15 residues. The V gene's germline CDR1 is SEHNR and CDR2 FQNEAQ (reference sequence). The CDR3 protein is CASSSTTWPANGYTF. Written as DNA, the CDR3 is TGTGCCAGCAGCTCAACTACCTGGCCAGCTAATGGCTACACCTTC.

This chain's CDR3 is CSVANRQGFYEQYF. For the CDR3, the DNA is TGCAGCGTTGCCAACCGGCAGGGTTTCTACGAGCAGTACTTC. The genes are TRBV29-1 and TRBJ2-1, with D perhaps matching TRBD1 (5 bases). The end of the DNA is better explained by TRBJ2-7, so the J call may be wrong. There are 14 residues in the CDR3. CDR1 is SQVTM and CDR2 is ANQGSEA in the germline V gene.

The genes are TRBV20-1 and TRBJ2-5; D could derive from TRBD1 or TRBD2 (5 bases each). CDR3 length: 13 amino acids. Looked up from germline, CDR1 is DFQATT and CDR2 is SNEGSKA (reference sequence). The ends were cut back, 6 bases at V and 5 bases at J, with 16 bases in the middle. CDR3 sequence: CSARGSRRETQYF. The CDR3 coding sequence is TGCAGTGCCCGGGGCTCCCGCAGGGAGACCCAGTACTTC.

This clonotype was counted between two and nine times. This chain connects TRBV6-6 to TRBJ1-2; tentative D call: TRBD1 (5 bases). Trimming took 6 bases from V and 8 from J, leaving 7 bases between them. Germline-derived CDR1 and CDR2 are MNHNY and SVGAGI (reference sequence). The CDR3 is 10 amino acids. The CDR3 DNA reads as TGTGCCAGCAGAGCAGGGGGCTACACCTTC. Translation: CASRAGGYTF.